Listed below are T cell receptor beta chains from one sample, sequenced in a study of blood T cell repertoires in COVID-19. Using immunoSEQ multiplex PCR, the repertoire was profiled, and TCRdb retains in-frame clones only, with some absent. The table has some 190,000 clones, roughly three quarters seen once; the top ten hold over 13%. Sequencing input: PBMCs or T cells enriched from blood (not recorded which). The origin of the receptors is a man aged 60 to 75 who had been exposed to COVID-19. Each CDR3 is given with its conserved first and last residue. The D gene is left open where the match is weak. Only part of the rows carry a size: once, few, many, or a class if the clone is expanded.

V gene	clone size	D gene	J gene	CDR3 DNA	CDR3 protein
TRBV29-1	-	-	TRBJ2-1	TGCAGCGTTGACGAGAATGAGCAGTTCTTC	CSVDENEQFF
TRBV11-2	-	TRBD1	TRBJ1-3	TGTGCCAGCAGCTTATTGGACAGGGGACGGTCTGGAAACACCATATATTTT	CASSLLDRGRSGNTIYF
TRBV5-8	-	TRBD1	TRBJ1-1	TGTGCCAGCAGCGCCCGGCGACAGGGGCCGATGAACACTGAAGCTTTCTTT	CASSARRQGPMNTEAFF
TRBV19	few	-	TRBJ1-1	TGTGCCAGTAGTGAAACAGCTGAAGCTTTCTTT	CASSETAEAFF
TRBV27	-	-	TRBJ2-3	TGTGCCAGCAGTTTAGGGCGGGCCACAGATACGCAGTATTTT	CASSLGRATDTQYF
TRBV19	-	TRBD2	TRBJ2-6	TGTGCCAGTAGTATAGTCCTCGGGACTAGCGGGAGATCTGGGGCCAACGTCCTGACTTTC	CASSIVLGTSGRSGANVLTF
TRBV19	-	TRBD1	TRBJ1-5	TGTGCCAGTAGTCCCCTAACAGGGGGCGCCGGCAATCAGCCCCAGCATTTT	CASSPLTGGAGNQPQHF
TRBV5-6	once	-	TRBJ2-7	TGTGCCAGCAGCCCGCGTGGGACAATCACCTACGAGCAGTACTTC	CASSPRGTITYEQYF
TRBV24-1	few	TRBD1	TRBJ2-7	TGTGCCACCAGTGATTCCCGGACAGGTCCTTACGAGCAGTACTTC	CATSDSRTGPYEQYF
TRBV6-4	-	-	TRBJ2-1	TGTGCCAGCAGTGACAGCCCTCTAGAGGGCGGGAAGCAGTTCTTC	CASSDSPLEGGKQFF
TRBV5-1	few	-	TRBJ2-1	TGCGCCAGCGGCAAGGGGGGGCGGGGCTCTTACAATGAGCAGTTCTTC	CASGKGGRGSYNEQFF
TRBV7-3	-	TRBD2	TRBJ2-7	TGTGCCAGCAGCCTGGGGACTAGCGGGAGCGGCTACGAGCAGTACTTC	CASSLGTSGSGYEQYF
TRBV27	once	-	TRBJ2-7	TGTGCCAGCAGTTTAGGTCTCGGAGGACCCTACGAGCAGTACTTC	CASSLGLGGPYEQYF
TRBV10-3	-	-	TRBJ2-1	TGTGCCATCAGTGAGGGGTCTAGCTGGGACAATGAGCAGTTCTTC	CAISEGSSWDNEQFF
TRBV15	-	TRBD1	TRBJ1-2	TGTGCCACCAGCGCGGACAGGGTAAAGTCGGGCTACACCTTC	CATSADRVKSGYTF
TRBV5-1	-	-	TRBJ1-1	TGCGCCAGCAGCTTGAACAGCCCTAAGCACACTGAAGCTTTCTTT	CASSLNSPKHTEAFF
TRBV6-4	-	TRBD1	TRBJ1-1	TGTGCCAGCAGTGACTCGTACAGGGGGACTGAAGCTTTCTTT	CASSDSYRGTEAFF
TRBV28	few	TRBD1	TRBJ2-1	TGTGCCAGCAGTTCGGACAGGGGCTCCTACAATGAGCAGTTCTTC	CASSSDRGSYNEQFF
TRBV5-1	-	-	TRBJ1-4	TGCGCCAGCAGATTGGGGGCAATACTAGGGGAAAAACTGTTTTTT	CASRLGAILGEKLFF
TRBV11-2	-	TRBD1	TRBJ1-4	TGTGCCAGCAGCTCCTATAGACAGGGAACAACTAATGAAAAACTGTTTTTT	CASSSYRQGTTNEKLFF
TRBV5-1	-	-	TRBJ1-1	TGCGCCAGCAGCCCACTCACAGGGTATGACACTGAAGCTTTCTTT	CASSPLTGYDTEAFF
TRBV7-3	-	-	TRBJ1-1	TGTGCCAGCAGCTTAGGCCGGGGGATGGGTACTGAAGCTTTCTTT	CASSLGRGMGTEAFF
TRBV5-1	-	TRBD2	TRBJ2-1	TGCGCCAGCAGCTCCGGCGGGAGCTCCTACAATGAGCAGTTCTTC	CASSSGGSSYNEQFF
TRBV9	-	-	TRBJ2-3	TGTGCCAGCAGCGGCGCCTCGGGACTGCCCCCCACAGATACGCAGTATTTT	CASSGASGLPPTDTQYF
TRBV18	-	-	TRBJ1-2	TGTGCCAGCTCCCTGGAGGGACCCATCGAGGGAGGCTACACCTTC	CASSLEGPIEGGYTF